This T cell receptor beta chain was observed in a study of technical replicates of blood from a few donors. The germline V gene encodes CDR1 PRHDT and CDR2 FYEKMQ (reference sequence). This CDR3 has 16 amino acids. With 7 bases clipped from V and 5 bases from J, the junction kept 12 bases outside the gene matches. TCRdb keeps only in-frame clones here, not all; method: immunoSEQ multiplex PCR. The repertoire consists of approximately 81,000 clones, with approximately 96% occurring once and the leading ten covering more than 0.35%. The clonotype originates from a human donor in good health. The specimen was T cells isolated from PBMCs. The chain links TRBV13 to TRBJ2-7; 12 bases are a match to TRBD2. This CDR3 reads CASTLGTSGFLHEQYF. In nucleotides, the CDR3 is TGTGCCAGCACCCTCGGGACTAGCGGGTTCCTCCACGAGCAGTACTTC.